This is a list of T cell receptor beta chains from one sample in a study of CD8 T cells in ankylosing spondylitis. TCRdb processed the 5' RACE reads anew with MiXCR; each CDR3 protein has one entry. In the table there are about 200,000 distinct CDR3 sequences, about 6.7% of which are singletons. Specimen: blood, either unsorted or a sorted T cell fraction (not recorded which). All receptors derive from a male donor with ankylosing spondylitis. The CDR3 runs from the conserved cysteine through the conserved F or W. D genes are given only for firm matches. Some rows have no size entry. The others give once, few or many, or a class for an expanded clone.

>TRBJ1-1|-|few|TRBV30
TGTGCCTGGGATCGTCCTTTTTTGGCCTCGCGGCCTGAAGCTTTCTTT
CAWDRPFLASRPEAFF
>TRBJ2-7|TRBD2|many|TRBV3-1
TGTGCCAGCAGCCAAGAAGGCGCGCTAGCGGGTAACTCCTACGAGCAGTACTTC
CASSQEGALAGNSYEQYF
>TRBJ2-7|-|many|TRBV20-1
TGCAGTGCTAGAGACCCGGACAGCTCCTACGAGCAGTACTTC
CSARDPDSSYEQYF
>TRBJ2-7|TRBD2|-|TRBV7-9
TGTGCCATCCCCAGGACTAGTGACTCCTACGAGCAGTACTTC
CAIPRTSDSYEQYF
>TRBJ2-1|-|many|TRBV5-4
TGTGCCAGCAGCTTGGCGGTAGTCCCTTCGTTTGGCGCTCTCTCCTACAATGAGCAGTTCTTC
CASSLAVVPSFGALSYNEQFF
>TRBJ2-3|-|many|TRBV9
TGTGCCAGCAGCGGATCAACAAAGCGAGGAAACACAGATACGCAGTATTTT
CASSGSTKRGNTDTQYF
>TRBJ1-1|-|-|TRBV20-1
TGCAGTGCTAGACCAGGGCTGAACACTGAAGCTTTCTTT
CSARPGLNTEAFF
>TRBJ2-7|-|-|TRBV29-1
TGCAGCGTTGCGGGGGGCCCATCTCTTCTGAGCTCCTACGAGCAGTACTTC
CSVAGGPSLLSSYEQYF
>TRBJ1-2|-|many|TRBV5-1
TGCGCCAGCAGCTTCTCGGATCGGGGGCTTTATGGCTACACCTTC
CASSFSDRGLYGYTF
>TRBJ1-2|-|few|TRBV19
TGTGCCAGTAGTCCGGATCCCACTGGGGCCTATGGCTACACCTTC
CASSPDPTGAYGYTF
>TRBJ2-3|-|few|TRBV18
TGTGCCAGCTCACCGGACGACGAGGCAGATACGCAGTATTTT
CASSPDDEADTQYF
>TRBJ2-2|-|many|TRBV6-5
TGTGCCAGCAGCTCCGGACTACACACCGGGGAGCTGTTTTTT
CASSSGLHTGELFF
>TRBJ1-5|-|-|TRBV7-6
TGTGCCAGCAGCTTATACCGGGGCGGTCAGCCCCAGCATTTT
CASSLYRGGQPQHF
>TRBJ2-3|-|few|TRBV27
TGTGCCAGCGAAGGACCCCCAAGAGGTGGTAACACAGATACGCAGTATTTT
CASEGPPRGGNTDTQYF
>TRBJ2-3|-|many|TRBV10-3
TGTGCCATCAGTACCGGGGGGCTCACAGATACGCAGTATTTT
CAISTGGLTDTQYF
>TRBJ2-7|TRBD2|many|TRBV3-1
TGTGCCAGCAGCCAAGGGCTAGCGGGCTACGAGCAGTACTTC
CASSQGLAGYEQYF
>TRBJ2-3|-|many|TRBV6-5
TGTGCCAGCAGTTACTCGATGGAAGCGGGAGATACGCAGTATTTT
CASSYSMEAGDTQYF
>TRBJ2-5|-|many|TRBV6-5
TGTGCCAGCAGTTATGGGGAGACCCAGTACTTC
CASSYGETQYF
>TRBJ2-2|-|many|TRBV7-3
TGTGCCAGCAGCTTCTACAGGGAGAACACCGGGGAGCTGTTTTTT
CASSFYRENTGELFF
>TRBJ2-5|-|many|TRBV12-5
TGTGCTAGTGGTTTGGCCGACAGGCACCAAGAGACCCAGTACTTC
CASGLADRHQETQYF
>TRBJ2-7|TRBD1|few|TRBV6-1
TGTGCCAGCAGCAAAGGACAGGGCCCCGACTACGAGCAGTACTTC
CASSKGQGPDYEQYF
>TRBJ2-3|-|few|TRBV25-1
TGTGCCAGCAGTGACGGGGGGCGGGAGCCTTACACAGATACGCAGTATTTT
CASSDGGREPYTDTQYF
>TRBJ1-5|-|many|TRBV5-1
TGCGCCAGCAGCCCGGATGGGGGGAAACGGCAGCCCCAGCATTTT
CASSPDGGKRQPQHF
>TRBJ1-3|-|many|TRBV3-1
TGTGCCAGCAGCCAAGACTTCGGCAACACCATATATTTT
CASSQDFGNTIYF
>TRBJ1-5|TRBD1|few|TRBV27
TGTGCCAGCAGGACCTGGACAGGGATAGGATCAGTGCAGCATTTT
CASRTWTGIGSVQHF
>TRBJ2-7|-|-|TRBV20-1
TGCAGTGCTAGTGCGACAGAGACCTACGAGCAGTACTTC
CSASATETYEQYF
>TRBJ2-3|TRBD2|many|TRBV27
TGTGCCAGCAGTTTCGGGGGGACTAGCGGGGGCTCGCCCCTAGGTACGCAGTATTTT
CASSFGGTSGGSPLGTQYF
>TRBJ2-1|TRBD2|many|TRBV4-3
TGCGCCAGCAGCCAAGATAGAGGCGGGGGCTACAATGAGCAGTTCTTC
CASSQDRGGGYNEQFF
>TRBJ2-7|TRBD1|many|TRBV15
TGTGCCACCAGCAGAGGGCTTGGGACAGGGTTCAACGAGCAGTACTTC
CATSRGLGTGFNEQYF